This TCR beta chain was captured by sequencing in a study of T cell responses to AZD1222 COVID-19 vaccine. About the research overall: Pooled in the analysis were second doses at about 4 or about 12 weeks.

The CDR3 sequence is 16 residues long. V shed 4 bases, J shed 4 bases, and the junction held 9 bases outside the gene matches. Germline lookup yields CDR1 MGHRA and CDR2 YSYEKL. Assay: immunoSEQ multiplex PCR; the TCRdb copy retains only in-frame clones and omits some. This repertoire shows 200,000 or so clones, around 88% found once; its top ten account for over 6%. Findings of the study overall: The donors showed a predominance of white British ancestry and of females, with possible underestimation of clonal diversity. Spike was spanned by vaccine-associated CD4 TCRs, which were dominant at 160-218 and 743-854. Repertoire collection took place solely once the T cell response had peaked.

Details on this clone: What it recognizes is unknown.

The chain combines TRBV4-1 with TRBJ1-4, with TRBD1 matching 7 bases. The receptor was derived from an adult in good health. The specimen comprised peripheral blood, sampled on day 0 of AZD1222 vaccination. Here the CDR3 reads CASSRSGDSLNEKLFF. In DNA, the CDR3 is TGCGCCAGCAGCCGGTCAGGGGACAGCCTTAATGAAAAACTGTTTTTT.